Listed below are T cell receptor beta chains from one sample, sequenced in a study of blood T cell repertoires in COVID-19. Libraries were prepared by immunoSEQ multiplex PCR; TCRdb keeps only in-frame clonotypes and omits some of them. The sample records 140,000 to 150,000 clones, roughly 87% being singletons. Input material: peripheral blood. The receptors come from a woman aged 45-60 years with acute or convalescent COVID-19. The CDR3 runs from the conserved cysteine through the conserved F or W. D genes are given only for firm matches.

V: TRBV5-6; J: TRBJ2-5; D: -; DNA: TGTGCCAGCAGCCATCAAAAGGGGAACCATTACCAAGAGACCCAGTACTTC; CDR3: CASSHQKGNHYQETQYF
V: TRBV5-6; J: TRBJ2-6; D: TRBD1; DNA: TGTGCCAGCAGCTTGTTAGGTGGGACAGGGACCTCTGGGGCCAACGTCCTGACTTTC; CDR3: CASSLLGGTGTSGANVLTF
V: TRBV10-3; J: TRBJ2-7; D: -; DNA: TGTGCCATCAGTGAGGAGGAGAGCTACGAGCAGTACTTC; CDR3: CAISEEESYEQYF
V: TRBV6-5; J: TRBJ1-3; D: -; DNA: TGTGCCAGCAGTTACTCGCTAAACTCTGGAAACACCATATATTTT; CDR3: CASSYSLNSGNTIYF
V: TRBV6-1; J: TRBJ1-1; D: -; DNA: TGTGCCAGCAGTGATAAAGCCGCCGTGAACACTGAAGCTTTCTTT; CDR3: CASSDKAAVNTEAFF
V: TRBV27; J: TRBJ2-1; D: -; DNA: TGTGCCAGCAGTGGAGGGGCCACGCAGTTCTTC; CDR3: CASSGGATQFF
V: TRBV11-3; J: TRBJ2-7; D: TRBD2; DNA: TGTGCCAGCAGCGGGACTAGCGGGTACGAGCAGTACTTC; CDR3: CASSGTSGYEQYF
V: TRBV30; J: TRBJ2-3; D: TRBD2; DNA: TGTGCCTGGAGTCTCAGCGGGAGGACAGATACGCAGTATTTT; CDR3: CAWSLSGRTDTQYF
V: TRBV6-2/TRBV6-3; J: TRBJ2-7; D: TRBD1; DNA: TGTGCCAGCAGTTACGGACAGGGGGCTTTCGAGCAGTACTTC; CDR3: CASSYGQGAFEQYF
V: TRBV24-1; J: TRBJ2-1; D: TRBD2; DNA: TGTGCCACCAGTGGTAGGACTAGCGGGAATGAGCAGTTCTTC; CDR3: CATSGRTSGNEQFF
V: TRBV2; J: TRBJ2-2; D: TRBD1; DNA: TGTGCCAGCAGGCAGACAGGGCCCGGGGAGCTGTTTTTT; CDR3: CASRQTGPGELFF
V: TRBV19; J: TRBJ2-1; D: -; DNA: TGTGCCAGTAAGCAGGGTTTGGGAAATGAGCAGTTCTTC; CDR3: CASKQGLGNEQFF
V: TRBV27; J: TRBJ2-7; D: TRBD1; DNA: TGTGCCAGCAGCCCCGACAGGGGCTACGAGCAGTACTTC; CDR3: CASSPDRGYEQYF
V: TRBV7-3; J: TRBJ2-1; D: TRBD2; DNA: TGTGCCAGCAGTCGGGAGGGTCCTGAGCAGTTCTTC; CDR3: CASSREGPEQFF
V: TRBV4-1; J: TRBJ1-2; D: -; DNA: TGCGCCAGCAGCCAAGGCACAGGGCTGGGCTACACCTTC; CDR3: CASSQGTGLGYTF
V: TRBV5-1; J: TRBJ1-1; D: -; DNA: TGCGCCAGCAGCTTGACAGGGCAGAACACTGAAGCTTTCTTT; CDR3: CASSLTGQNTEAFF
V: TRBV14; J: TRBJ2-1; D: -; DNA: TGTGCCAGCAGCCAGCAGGGGGGCAATGAGCAGTTCTTC; CDR3: CASSQQGGNEQFF
V: TRBV7-2; J: TRBJ2-7; D: -; DNA: TGTGCCAGCAGCTTAGTCCGGGGCTCCTACGAGCAGTACTTC; CDR3: CASSLVRGSYEQYF
V: TRBV9; J: TRBJ1-1; D: TRBD1; DNA: TGTGCCAGCAGCGCCCTCCCTTTTAGGACAGGGGGGAACACTGAAGCTTTCTTT; CDR3: CASSALPFRTGGNTEAFF
V: TRBV4-1; J: TRBJ1-6; D: -; DNA: TGCGCCAGCAGCCAAGTTCAAGGGGATAATTCACCCCTCCACTTT; CDR3: CASSQVQGDNSPLHF